What follows are 23 T cell receptor beta chains derived from one specimen sequenced in a study of cytotoxic CD8 clonotypes in ibrutinib-treated CLL. TCRdb's copy holds only in-frame clones and misses some; the assay was immunoSEQ multiplex PCR. The sample holds more than 140,000 clones, 70% to 85% seen once. Here the sequenced sample was PBMCs, taken after 12 months of ibrutinib treatment. These receptors came from a human donor with chronic lymphocytic leukemia.

The V gene is TRBV2, the J gene TRBJ1-2; 8 bases map to TRBD1. CDR1 SNHLY and CDR2 FYNNEI come from the germline V gene. The V segment lost 6 bases and the J segment 5 bases; nucleotides outside the gene matches: 5. This CDR3 has 13 amino acids. CDR3 amino acids: CASRDRVGYGYTF. The CDR3 nucleotides are TGTGCCAGCAGGGACAGGGTTGGGTATGGCTACACCTTC. Supplemented by reference TRBV2 and TRBJ1-2, the full variable domain reads EPEVTQTPSHQVTQMGQEVILRCVPISNHLYFYWYRQILGQKVEFLVSFYNNEISEKSEIFDDQFSVERPDGSNFTLKIRSTKLEDSAMYFCASRDRVGYGYTFGSGTRLTVV.

This clone was seen once. The J gene is TRBJ2-2, the V gene TRBV9; D not resolved. Trimming removed 3 bases from V and 6 bases from J, with 18 bases in between. The CDR3 contains 16 residues. Germline lookup yields CDR1 SGDLS and CDR2 YYNGEE. CDR3 sequence: CASSAYSTKAPGELFF. CDR3 coding DNA: TGTGCCAGCAGCGCATACTCCACGAAGGCTCCCGGGGAGCTGTTTTTT.

The V and J genes are TRBV7-2 and TRBJ1-5; perhaps TRBD1 as D (6 bases). The CDR3 runs 14 residues. With 4 bases removed from V and 6 bases from J, the gap between germline ends came to 13 bases. Germline V gene sequence: CDR1 SGHTA, CDR2 FQGNSA. The CDR3 protein is CASSSQGWGQPQHF. The CDR3 coding sequence is TGTGCCAGCAGCTCTCAGGGGTGGGGTCAGCCCCAGCATTTT.

V gene TRBV5-1 combines with J gene TRBJ1-2; TRBD1 matches at 8 bases. CDR1 is SGHRS, CDR2 YFSETQ, per germline. The CDR3 extends over 13 amino acids. Losses at the gene ends were 3 bases for V and 6 bases for J; bases not matched to a gene: 4. The CDR3 region is CASSSVTGDGYTF. In DNA, the CDR3 is TGCGCCAGCAGCTCCGTGACAGGGGATGGCTACACCTTC.

CDR3 sequence: CASSFGGAPANEKLFF. DNA for the CDR3: TGCGCCAGCAGCTTCGGGGGGGCGCCGGCTAATGAAAAACTGTTTTTT. The chain uses TRBV5-1 and TRBJ1-4; D perhaps matches TRBD1 (6 bases). Per the germline V gene, CDR1 is SGHRS and CDR2 is YFSETQ. The CDR3 extends over 16 amino acids. With 2 bases removed from V and 3 bases from J, the gap between germline ends came to 14 bases.

V and J are TRBV27 and TRBJ2-2; D is perhaps TRBD2 (5 bases). CDR1 and CDR2 (germline): MNHEY, SMNVEV (reference sequence). V lost 10 bases, J lost 2 bases, and 14 bases lay in between. The CDR3 extends over 14 amino acids. The CDR3 is CATWPGRNTGELFF. In nucleotides, the CDR3 is TGTGCCACCTGGCCGGGGAGAAACACCGGGGAGCTGTTTTTT.

There are many counts of this clone. The V gene is TRBV7-6, the J gene TRBJ2-2; 12 bases align to TRBD2. V trimming: 1 base; J trimming: 7 bases; junction bases outside the gene matches: 1. The CDR3 spans 15 residues. Germline V gives CDR1 SGHVS, CDR2 FNYEAQ. The CDR3 loop is CASSLGTSGNGELFF. CDR3 DNA: TGTGCCAGCAGCTTAGGGACTAGCGGGAACGGGGAGCTGTTTTTT.

The gene calls are TRBV5-1 and TRBJ2-3; D may correspond to TRBD1 or TRBD2 (5 bases each). Germline V gene data show CDR1 as SGHRS and CDR2 as YFSETQ. Trimming shortened V by 6 bases and J by 1 base, and 18 bases separated the two germline ends. The CDR3 sequence is 16 residues long. The CDR3 is CASTPGTDWGTDTQYF. In nucleotides, the CDR3 is TGCGCCAGCACCCCAGGGACCGATTGGGGCACAGATACGCAGTATTTT.

This sequence joins TRBV4-1 and TRBJ1-5; D gene uncertain. The germline V gene encodes CDR1 MGHRA and CDR2 YSYEKL. The CDR3 has 14 residues. V dropped 1 base and J dropped 8 bases, with 12 bases sitting between them. The CDR3 region is CASSQAETGEPQHF. Here the CDR3 DNA reads TGCGCCAGCAGCCAAGCTGAGACCGGGGAGCCCCAGCATTTT.

The chain uses TRBV5-4 and TRBJ1-2; 7 bases are shared with TRBD1. V trimming: 2 bases; J trimming: 7 bases; junction bases outside the gene matches: 14. The CDR3 spans 16 residues. The germline V gene encodes CDR1 SGHNT and CDR2 YYREEE (reference sequence). The CDR3 nucleotides are TGTGCCAGCAGCTTCCCAGATACTACAGGGGCGGCTGGCTACACCTTC. This codes for CASSFPDTTGAAGYTF.

The rearrangement joins TRBV19 to TRBJ1-2, with TRBD1 matching 8 bases. The CDR3 totals 13 residues. Looked up from germline, CDR1 is LNHDA and CDR2 is SQIVND (reference sequence). Unmatched junction bases numbered 8, after V lost 7 bases and J lost 7 bases. In nucleotides, the CDR3 is TGTGCCAGTAAGGGGACAGGACGGGTTGGCTACACCTTC. This translates into CASKGTGRVGYTF. Together with reference TRBV19 and TRBJ1-2, the CDR3 gives the full variable domain: DGGITQSPKYLFRKEGQNVTLSCEQNLNHDAMYWYRQDPGQGLRLIYYSQIVNDFQKGDIAEGYSVSREKKESFPLTVTSAQKNPTAFYLCASKGTGRVGYTFGSGTRLTVV.

The chain carries TRBV12-5 and TRBJ2-2, with 8 bases matching TRBD1. Germline CDR1 reads LGHNT; CDR2 reads FRNRAP. This CDR3 has 13 amino acids. V trimming: 9 bases; J trimming: 4 bases; junction bases outside the gene matches: 4. The CDR3 here is CASETGATGELFF. The DNA for the CDR3 is TGTGCTAGCGAGACAGGGGCCACCGGGGAGCTGTTTTTT.

The V and J genes are TRBV5-4 and TRBJ1-2, with 8 nucleotides matching TRBD1. The CDR3 loop spans 13 amino acids. Trimming took 0 bases from V and 14 from J; bases not matched to a gene: 9. Germline V CDR1 and CDR2: SGHNT, YYREEE (reference sequence). CDR3 amino acids: CASSLGLQGARTF. Written as DNA, the CDR3 is TGTGCCAGCAGCTTGGGGCTTCAGGGGGCGAGGACCTTC.

The chain is built from TRBV18 and TRBJ2-7; a possible D gene is TRBD2 (6 bases). The CDR3 is 12 residues long. With 3 bases removed from V and 6 bases from J, the gap between germline ends came to 9 bases. CDR1 is KGHSH, CDR2 LQKENI, per germline. Here the CDR3 DNA reads TGTGCCAGCTCACCGGGGGGAGCCGAGCAGTACTTC. It specifies CASSPGGAEQYF. The variable domain in full, with the rest retrieved from reference TRBV18 and TRBJ2-7, is NAGVMQNPRHLVRRRGQEARLRCSPMKGHSHVYWYRQLPEEGLKFMVYLQKENIIDESGMPKERFSAEFPKEGPSILRIQQVVRGDSAAYFCASSPGGAEQYFGPGTRLTVT.

This chain joins TRBV7-2 and TRBJ1-1; 7 bases line up with TRBD1. V shed 5 bases, J shed 1 base, and the junction held 4 bases outside the gene matches. The CDR3 runs 14 residues. Germline values: CDR1 SGHTA, CDR2 FQGNSA. The CDR3 coding sequence is TGTGCCAGCAGCCCACAGGGGAGGAACACTGAAGCTTTCTTT. It translates to CASSPQGRNTEAFF.

This chain links TRBV5-1 with TRBJ2-7, with 9 bases lining up with TRBD1. J lost 2 bases, V lost 1 base, and 10 bases had no gene match. This CDR3 region has 17 residues. Germline CDR1 and CDR2: SGHRS and YFSETQ. CDR3 DNA: TGCGCCAGCAGCTTGCCTACCCGGGACAGGGTCCCCTACGAGCAGTACTTC. Translating gives CASSLPTRDRVPYEQYF.

The V gene is TRBV12-5, the J gene TRBJ2-2, with D uncertain. The ends were cut back, 5 bases at V and 6 bases at J, with 4 bases in the middle. CDR1 and CDR2 from the germline V gene are LGHNT and FRNRAP. CDR3 size: 11 residues. CDR3 in DNA: TGTGCTAGTGGTCCCCCCGGGGAGCTGTTTTTT. It codes for CASGPPGELFF. Using reference TRBV12-5 and TRBJ2-2 for the parts outside the CDR3, the full variable domain is DARVTQTPRHKVTEMGQEVTMRCQPILGHNTVFWYRQTMMQGLELLAYFRNRAPLDDSGMPKDRFSAEMPDATLATLKIQPSEPRDSAVYFCASGPPGELFFGEGSRLTVL.

CDR3 nucleotide sequence: TGCAGTGCTTTGGGGGTCTCCGAGCAGTACTTC. Protein sequence: CSALGVSEQYF. The chain links TRBV20-1 to TRBJ2-7; the D call may be TRBD1 or TRBD2 (5 bases each). Germline assignment: CDR1 DFQATT and CDR2 SNEGSKA (reference sequence). Trimming took 5 bases from V and 6 from J, leaving 11 bases between them. The CDR3 covers 11 residues.

J is TRBJ2-7 and V is TRBV4-1; 10 bases are a match to TRBD2. Germline CDR1 and CDR2: MGHRA and YSYEKL. This CDR3 is 17 amino acids long. V was pared by 1 base and J by 7 bases, with 13 bases of the junction left unmatched. Here the CDR3 DNA reads TGCGCCAGCAGCCAAGGGATATTTAGCGGGAGGATATGGGAGCAGTACTTC. Its protein product is CASSQGIFSGRIWEQYF.

The J gene is TRBJ1-3, the V gene TRBV13; TRBD1 aligns across 10 bases. CDR1 and CDR2 from the germline V gene are PRHDT and FYEKMQ (reference sequence). This CDR3 spans 14 amino acids. The J segment lost 4 bases and the V segment lost 4 bases, leaving 1 base of the junction unmatched. The chain's CDR3 is CASSWGQGGNTIYF. CDR3 nucleotides: TGTGCCAGCAGCTGGGGACAGGGGGGAAACACCATATATTTT.

This clone was recorded once. The chain employs TRBV19 and TRBJ2-7, with D unclear. The germline V gene has CDR1 LNHDA and CDR2 SQIVND (reference sequence). The CDR3 runs to 13 residues. The ends were cut back, 5 bases at V and 7 bases at J, with 15 bases in the middle. The CDR3 DNA reads TGTGCCAGTAGTTCCCCAGAGAGACGGGAGCAGTACTTC. Translated: CASSSPERREQYF.

With regard to this clone: Other DNA sequences in the sample encode the same CDR3. V usage is TRBV9 and J usage is TRBJ2-1; D ambiguous. Looked up from germline, CDR1 is SGDLS and CDR2 is YYNGEE. The V gene lost 3 bases and the J gene lost 7 bases, with 2 bases spanning the gap. This CDR3 has 10 residues. The CDR3 spells CASSGNEQFF. CDR3 coding DNA: TGTGCCAGCAGCGGAAATGAGCAGTTCTTC.

V and J are TRBV6-1 and TRBJ1-5; D is possibly TRBD1 (5 bases). The V and J ends lost 2 bases and 9 bases respectively, with 20 bases between them. CDR3 size: 16 residues. Germline values: CDR1 MNHNS, CDR2 SASEGT. The CDR3 region has the DNA TGTGCCAGCAGTGAAACGTTTGGGGGGGGTATTTCGCCCCAGCATTTT. Amino acids: CASSETFGGGISPQHF.